The 16 T cell receptor beta chains below come from one sample, sequenced in a study of Graves' ophthalmopathy and Graves' hyperthyroidism. Transcripts of RNA were the source for amplifying TCR beta CDR3 regions. The first-round RT-PCR employed HTBI primers together with the Qiagen OneStep RT-PCR kit. A multiplex PCR was then performed as the second round. TCRdb fed the multiplex PCR reads into MiXCR, producing one record per CDR3 protein. The sample holds 350,000 to 400,000 distinct CDR3 sequences, about 18% seen once. The sequenced sample was peripheral blood. The source of these receptors is a woman between 18 and 30 years old with Graves' ophthalmopathy.

Only a few counts were recorded for this clonotype. This chain links TRBV4-3 with TRBJ2-3; D unresolved. The CDR3 covers 15 residues. Germline V gene sequence: CDR1 LGHNA, CDR2 YSLEER. Trimming took 0 bases from V and 2 from J, leaving 9 bases between them. Here the CDR3 DNA reads TGCGCCAGCAGCCAAGATTTGGCCCCCACAGATACGCAGTATTTT. The encoded protein is CASSQDLAPTDTQYF.

This clonotype has at least ten counts. This chain joins TRBV6-1 and TRBJ1-5; no reliable D call. The germline gives CDR1 MNHNS, CDR2 SASEGT. This CDR3 is built from 16 residues. The V end was cut by 4 bases, the J end by 5 bases, with 18 bases between. CDR3 residues: CASSGRSGREDQPQHF. The CDR3 DNA reads TGTGCCAGCAGTGGGAGATCGGGCCGGGAGGATCAGCCCCAGCATTTT.

This clonotype was recorded many times. This rearrangement joins TRBV20-1 to TRBJ2-2; D gene ambiguous. This CDR3 spans 14 amino acids. CDR1 DFQATT and CDR2 SNEGSKA come from the germline V gene (reference sequence). Trimming removed 3 bases from V and 5 bases from J, with 13 bases in between. The CDR3 DNA reads TGCAGTGCTAGTCTACCGGTAAAAACCGGGGAGCTGTTTTTT. Protein product: CSASLPVKTGELFF.

This chain links TRBV2 with TRBJ1-1; D is uncertain. The germline gives CDR1 SNHLY, CDR2 FYNNEI. Trimming took 3 bases from V and 8 from J, leaving 16 bases between them. The CDR3 is 14 amino acids. The CDR3 region is CASSDLEKRAEAFF. In DNA form, the CDR3 reads TGTGCCAGCAGTGATTTGGAAAAAAGGGCGGAAGCTTTCTTT.

This clonotype came up many times. J is TRBJ2-7 and V is TRBV11-2; 12 bases match TRBD2. The V segment lost 4 bases and the J segment 1 base; nucleotides outside the gene matches: 2. The CDR3 consists of 15 residues. Looked up from germline, CDR1 is SGHAT and CDR2 is FQNNGV. Written as DNA, the CDR3 is TGTGCCAGCAGCTGGACTAGCGGGGCTTCCTACGAGCAGTACTTC. Amino acids: CASSWTSGASYEQYF.

This clonotype was detected many times. This rearrangement joins TRBV20-1 to TRBJ2-5; D could derive from TRBD1 or TRBD2 (5 bases each). V was cut by 3 bases and J by 4 bases, with 24 bases left in between. The V gene's germline CDR1 is DFQATT and CDR2 SNEGSKA (reference sequence). The CDR3 is 17 residues long. The CDR3 nucleotides are TGCAGTGCTAGGCGCCGACCAGGGACGAGCCACCCAGAGACCCAGTACTTC. Protein sequence: CSARRRPGTSHPETQYF.

The V gene is TRBV5-1, the J gene TRBJ2-2; no clear D gene. V was pared by 4 bases and J by 5 bases, with 18 bases between. Germline V gene lookup returns CDR1 SGHRS and CDR2 YFSETQ. The CDR3 extends over 16 amino acids. The CDR3 nucleotides are TGCGCCAGCAGCAGCCGAAAGACCGGTCGGACCGGGGAGCTGTTTTTT. Its protein is CASSSRKTGRTGELFF.

The chain recombines TRBV7-3 with TRBJ2-7, with TRBD2 identical over 12 bases. Losses at the gene ends were 2 bases for V and 7 bases for J; bases not matched to a gene: 6. Germline CDR1 is SGHTA and CDR2 is FQGTGA. This CDR3 region has 15 residues. In nucleotides, the CDR3 is TGTGCCAGCAGCTTAGCTAGCGGGGGGGCGGAAGAGCAGTACTTC. This encodes CASSLASGGAEEQYF.

This clonotype was counted at least ten times. The V call is TRBV29-1, the J call TRBJ1-2, with TRBD1 matching over 7 bases. Trimming removed 7 bases from V and 3 bases from J; junction bases left unmatched: 11. There are 14 residues in the CDR3. Looked up from germline, CDR1 is SQVTM and CDR2 is ANQGSEA. The CDR3 here is CSAKQGRGDYGYTF. CDR3 nucleotide sequence: TGCAGCGCCAAACAGGGGCGGGGTGACTATGGCTACACCTTC. Based on the CDR3 plus reference TRBV29-1 and TRBJ1-2, the full variable domain is SAVISQKPSRDICQRGTSLTIQCQVDSQVTMMFWYRQQPGQSLTLIATANQGSEATYESGFVIDKFPISRPNLTFSTLTVSNMSPEDSSIYLCSAKQGRGDYGYTFGSGTRLTVV.

This clonotype was counted at least ten times. This chain connects TRBV28 to TRBJ2-7; 12 bases are a match to TRBD1. This CDR3 is built from 15 residues. The germline gives CDR1 MDHEN, CDR2 SYDVKM. Losses at the gene ends were 4 bases for V and 2 bases for J; bases not matched to a gene: 3. CDR3 loop: CASSSGTGGPYEQYF. CDR3 in DNA: TGTGCCAGCAGTTCCGGGACAGGGGGCCCCTACGAGCAGTACTTC.

This clonotype was detected many times. This chain joins TRBV27 and TRBJ2-7, with D perhaps TRBD1 or TRBD2 (5 bases each). This CDR3 has 15 residues. Germline V gene lookup returns CDR1 MNHEY and CDR2 SMNVEV (reference sequence). V dropped 3 bases and J dropped 2 bases, with 14 bases sitting between them. CDR3 amino acids: CASSFWVGTPYEQYF. CDR3 nucleotide sequence: TGTGCCAGCAGTTTTTGGGTAGGGACCCCCTACGAGCAGTACTTC.

The gene calls are TRBV28 and TRBJ1-2; D is unclear. CDR3 length: 13 residues. Per the germline V gene, CDR1 is MDHEN and CDR2 is SYDVKM. V was shortened by 6 bases and J by 8 bases, with 16 bases between the two germline ends. CDR3 sequence reads: CASSLTLSGGYTF. The CDR3 nucleotides read TGTGCCAGCAGCCTTACCCTCTCGGGAGGCTACACCTTC.

This clonotype was recorded many times. CDR3 in DNA: TGTGCCAGCATGTGGTTGAACACTGAAGCTTTCTTT. This translates into CASMWLNTEAFF. The chain couples TRBV6-2 or TRBV6-3 to TRBJ1-1; D call uncertain. This CDR3 comprises 12 residues. Trimming removed 7 bases from V and 0 bases from J, with 6 bases in between. The germline gives CDR1 MNHEY, CDR2 SVGEGT.

This clonotype has at least ten counts. The chain carries TRBV30 and TRBJ1-1; weak D call: TRBD1 (6 bases). CDR1 and CDR2 (germline): GTSNPN, SVGIG (reference sequence). Trimming removed 2 bases from V and 7 bases from J, with 11 bases in between. The CDR3 loop spans 12 amino acids. DNA of the CDR3: TGTGCCTGGAGTCCACAGGGACTTGAAGCTTTCTTT. Translating it yields CAWSPQGLEAFF.

The chain is built from TRBV27 and TRBJ2-5, with TRBD2 matching 9 bases. Germline CDR1 MNHEY, CDR2 SMNVEV (reference sequence). CDR3 length: 15 residues. J was trimmed by 5 bases and V by 3 bases; bases with no gene match: 7. CDR3 sequence reads: CASSFGAGGPETQYF. Here the CDR3 DNA reads TGTGCCAGCAGTTTTGGGGCGGGAGGGCCCGAGACCCAGTACTTC.

The chain recombines TRBV11-2 with TRBJ2-5, with 14 positions matching TRBD2. The germline V gene encodes CDR1 SGHAT and CDR2 FQNNGV. The V segment lost 5 bases and the J segment 1 base; nucleotides outside the gene matches: 15. The CDR3 extends over 20 amino acids. CDR3 bases: TGTGCCAGCAGCCACCCGGGACTAGCGGGAGTGTCTTATGGCCAAGAGACCCAGTACTTC. Protein product: CASSHPGLAGVSYGQETQYF.